This T cell receptor (beta chain) was found in a study of tumor-infiltrating lymphocytes in localized non-small cell lung cancer. TCRdb keeps only in-frame clones here, not all; method: immunoSEQ multiplex PCR. The table shows approximately 15,000 clones, with less than 55% occurring only once. Between the trimmed V and J ends, which lost 5 bases and 2 bases, there was a span of 13 bases. Germline CDR1 is SGHTA and CDR2 is FQGNSA. There are 14 residues in the CDR3. In this sample, this clone turned up a few times. The source is a human donor with non-small cell lung cancer. The chain uses TRBV7-2 and TRBJ2-7; tentative D call: TRBD1 (6 bases). The sample taken for sequencing was lung tumor tissue. The CDR3 loop reads CASSLTGLTYEQYF. CDR3 sequence (DNA): TGTGCCAGCAGCCTTACAGGGTTAACCTACGAGCAGTACTTC.